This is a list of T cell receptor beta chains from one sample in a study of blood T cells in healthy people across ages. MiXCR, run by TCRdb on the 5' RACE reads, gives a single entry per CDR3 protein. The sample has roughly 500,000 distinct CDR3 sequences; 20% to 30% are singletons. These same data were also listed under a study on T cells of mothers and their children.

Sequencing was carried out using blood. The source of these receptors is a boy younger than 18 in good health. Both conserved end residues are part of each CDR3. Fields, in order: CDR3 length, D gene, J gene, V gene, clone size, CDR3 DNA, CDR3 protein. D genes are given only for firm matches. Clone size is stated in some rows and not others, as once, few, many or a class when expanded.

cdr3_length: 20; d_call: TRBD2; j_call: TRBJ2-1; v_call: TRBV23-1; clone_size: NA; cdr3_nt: TGCGCCAGCAGTCACCTGATCGGGACTAGCGGGCTCTTTGGCTACAATGAGCAGTTCTTC; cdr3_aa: CASSHLIGTSGLFGYNEQFF
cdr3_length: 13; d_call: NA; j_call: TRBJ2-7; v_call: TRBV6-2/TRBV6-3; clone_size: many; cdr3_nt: TGTGCCAGCTGCGTACAGATCTCCTACGAGCAGTACTTC; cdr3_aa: CASCVQISYEQYF
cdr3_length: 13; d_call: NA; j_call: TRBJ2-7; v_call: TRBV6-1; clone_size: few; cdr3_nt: TGTGCCAGCTTCCTTTCGGGGTCCTACGAGCAGTACTTC; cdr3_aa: CASFLSGSYEQYF
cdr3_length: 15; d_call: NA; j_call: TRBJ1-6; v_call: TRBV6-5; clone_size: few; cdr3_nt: TGTGCCACCCGCCCAGGGAGCTCCTATAATTCACCCCTCCACTTT; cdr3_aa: CATRPGSSYNSPLHF
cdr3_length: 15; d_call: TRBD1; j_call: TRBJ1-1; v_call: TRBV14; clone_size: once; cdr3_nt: TGTGCCAGCAGCCAAGATACCGGGGGACAGGCTGAAGCTTTCTTT; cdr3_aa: CASSQDTGGQAEAFF
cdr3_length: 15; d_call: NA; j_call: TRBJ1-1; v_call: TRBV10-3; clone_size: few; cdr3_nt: TGTGCCATCAGTGATTCAGGACAGCCTAACACTGAAGCTTTCTTT; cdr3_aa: CAISDSGQPNTEAFF
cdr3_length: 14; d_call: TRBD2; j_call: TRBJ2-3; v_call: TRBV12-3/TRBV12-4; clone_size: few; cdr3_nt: TGTGCCAGCAGAATAGCGGGAGGTGCAGATACGCAGTATTTT; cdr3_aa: CASRIAGGADTQYF
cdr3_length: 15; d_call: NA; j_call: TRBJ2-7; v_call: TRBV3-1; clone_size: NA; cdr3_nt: TGTGCCAGCAGCCAAGTATATGGGGAGGCTTACGAGCAGTACTTC; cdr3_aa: CASSQVYGEAYEQYF
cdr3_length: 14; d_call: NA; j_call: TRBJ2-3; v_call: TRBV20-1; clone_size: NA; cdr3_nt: TGCAGTGCTAGTATTCGGGGTCGGACAGATACGCAGTATTTT; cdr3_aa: CSASIRGRTDTQYF
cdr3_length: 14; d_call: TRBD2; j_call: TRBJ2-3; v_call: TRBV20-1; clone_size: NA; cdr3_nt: TGCAGTGCTAGAGTTCCAGCGGGAGGGGATACGCAGTATTTT; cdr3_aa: CSARVPAGGDTQYF
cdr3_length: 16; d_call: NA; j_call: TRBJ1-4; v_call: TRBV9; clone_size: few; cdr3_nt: TGTGCCAGCAGCGTAGCTCCTCAGACAACTAATGAAAAACTGTTTTTT; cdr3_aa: CASSVAPQTTNEKLFF
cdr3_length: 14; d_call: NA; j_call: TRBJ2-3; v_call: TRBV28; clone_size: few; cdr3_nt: TGTGCCAGCAGTTCAGGGACCGACACAGATACGCAGTATTTT; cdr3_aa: CASSSGTDTDTQYF
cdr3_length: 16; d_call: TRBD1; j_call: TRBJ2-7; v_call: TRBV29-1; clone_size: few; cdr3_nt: TGCAGCGTTGTTGTTCATGGGACAGGGCTCTACGGGGAGCAGTACTTC; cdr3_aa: CSVVVHGTGLYGEQYF
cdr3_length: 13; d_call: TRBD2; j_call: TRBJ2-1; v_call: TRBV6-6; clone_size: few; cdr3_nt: TGTGCCAGCAGGACTAGCGGGATCAATGAGCAGTTCTTC; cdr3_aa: CASRTSGINEQFF
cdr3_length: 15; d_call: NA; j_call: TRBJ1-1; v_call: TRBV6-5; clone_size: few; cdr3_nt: TGTGCCAGCAGTTACTCAGGGGGGGAACCGACTGAAGCTTTCTTT; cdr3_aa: CASSYSGGEPTEAFF
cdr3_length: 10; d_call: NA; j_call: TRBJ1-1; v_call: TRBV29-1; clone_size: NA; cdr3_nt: TGCAGCGTAAGGGACACTGAAGCTTTCTTT; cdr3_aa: CSVRDTEAFF
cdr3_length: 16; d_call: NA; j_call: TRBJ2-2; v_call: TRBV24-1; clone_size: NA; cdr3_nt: TGTGCCACCAGTGATTTCCGGGACCAAAACACCGGGGAGCTGTTTTTT; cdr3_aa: CATSDFRDQNTGELFF
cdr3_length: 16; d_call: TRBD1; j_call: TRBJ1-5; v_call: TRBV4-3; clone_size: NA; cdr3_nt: TGCGCCAGCAGCCCATCAATGGGCAGGGGGCATCAGCCCCAGCATTTT; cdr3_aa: CASSPSMGRGHQPQHF
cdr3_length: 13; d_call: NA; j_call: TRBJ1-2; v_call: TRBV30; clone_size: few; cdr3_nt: TGTGCCCGACATACCGGGCCAGGGTCTGGCTACACCTTC; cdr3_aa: CARHTGPGSGYTF
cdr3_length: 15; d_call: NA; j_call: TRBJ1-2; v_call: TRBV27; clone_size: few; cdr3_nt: TGTGCCAGCAGTCCTGGGACTGGTCGTGGCTATGGCTACACCTTC; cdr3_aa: CASSPGTGRGYGYTF
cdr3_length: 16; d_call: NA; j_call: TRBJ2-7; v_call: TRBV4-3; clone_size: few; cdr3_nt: TGCGCCAGCAGCCAAGACTGGCAGGGGTCTTTTGACGAGCAGTACTTC; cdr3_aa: CASSQDWQGSFDEQYF
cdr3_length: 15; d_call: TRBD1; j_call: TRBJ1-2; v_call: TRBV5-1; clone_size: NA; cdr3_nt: TGCGCCAGCAGCTCCACCGGGACAGGGGACTATGGCTACACCTTC; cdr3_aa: CASSSTGTGDYGYTF
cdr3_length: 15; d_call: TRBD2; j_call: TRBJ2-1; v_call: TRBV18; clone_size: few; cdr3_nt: TGTGCCAGCTCACCGACTAGCGGGGGGCGGGATGAGCAGTTCTTC; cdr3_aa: CASSPTSGGRDEQFF
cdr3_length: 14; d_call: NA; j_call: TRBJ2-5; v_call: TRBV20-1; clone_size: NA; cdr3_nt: TGCAGTGCTAGGGGGTGGGGTCCCCAAGAGACCCAGTACTTC; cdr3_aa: CSARGWGPQETQYF
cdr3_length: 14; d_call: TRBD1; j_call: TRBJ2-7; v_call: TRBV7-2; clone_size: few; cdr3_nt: TGTGCCAGCAGCTCTCCGCCACAGGGGCGCGAGCAGTACTTC; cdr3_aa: CASSSPPQGREQYF
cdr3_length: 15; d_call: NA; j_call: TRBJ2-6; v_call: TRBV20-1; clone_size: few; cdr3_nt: TGCAGTGCTAGAGTGGACAGCTCTGGGGCCAACGTCCTGACTTTC; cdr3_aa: CSARVDSSGANVLTF